This T cell receptor beta chain derives from a study of shared clonotypes between healthy human individuals. This clone was picked up one time. Per germline, CDR1 SGHRS and CDR2 YFSETQ. There are 17 residues in the CDR3. Losses at the gene ends were 5 bases for V and 4 bases for J; bases not matched to a gene: 14. Each subset's genomic DNA was shared equally among a number of immunoSEQ plates. In the source study's methods: Quality scores were absent from the junction-only immunoSEQ sequences, so filtering differed. TCRdb's copy holds only in-frame clones and misses some; the assay was immunoSEQ multiplex PCR. The V and J calls and clone size come from that table; D and trimming were worked out from the DNA. The sample lists approximately 500,000 clones, about 96% seen once, with 0.06% in the top ten.

V gene TRBV5-1 combines with J gene TRBJ2-7, with 11 bases aligning to TRBD2. The source of this sequence is a woman under 40 in good health. Sequencing was carried out using naive CD4+ T cells sorted from blood. Indicated subset: CD45RA+ positively selected. CDR3 nucleotide sequence: TGCGCCAGCAGTCCGGTGGGGACTAGCGGCCTCATATACGAGCAGTACTTC. Its translation is CASSPVGTSGLIYEQYF.